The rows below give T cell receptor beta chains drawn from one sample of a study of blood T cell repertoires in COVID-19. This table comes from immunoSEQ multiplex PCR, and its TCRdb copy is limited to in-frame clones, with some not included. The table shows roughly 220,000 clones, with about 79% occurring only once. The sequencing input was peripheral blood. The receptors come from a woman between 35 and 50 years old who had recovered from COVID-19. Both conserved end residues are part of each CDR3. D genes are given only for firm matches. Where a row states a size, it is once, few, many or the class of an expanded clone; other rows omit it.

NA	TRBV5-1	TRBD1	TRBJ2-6	CASSFGQGYSGANVLTF	TGCGCCAGCAGCTTTGGACAGGGATACTCTGGGGCCAACGTCCTGACTTTC
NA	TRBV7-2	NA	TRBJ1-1	CASSLRPAGEFAEAFF	TGTGCCAGCAGCTTAAGGCCAGCCGGGGAGTTCGCTGAAGCTTTCTTT
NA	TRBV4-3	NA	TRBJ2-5	CASSQEGGSGVFEETQYF	TGCGCCAGCAGCCAAGAAGGAGGGAGCGGTGTTTTCGAAGAGACCCAGTACTTC
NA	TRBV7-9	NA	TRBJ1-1	CASSPKEGGSFEAFF	TGTGCCAGCAGCCCAAAGGAAGGGGGTTCCTTTGAAGCTTTCTTT
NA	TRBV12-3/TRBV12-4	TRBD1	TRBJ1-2	CASSPGQVYGYTF	TGTGCCAGCAGTCCCGGACAGGTATATGGCTACACCTTC
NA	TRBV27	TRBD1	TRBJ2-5	CASSNLGTGGVETQYF	TGTGCCAGCAGTAACCTGGGGACAGGGGGCGTTGAGACCCAGTACTTC
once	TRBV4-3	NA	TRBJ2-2	CASSQDAAIDGELFF	TGCGCCAGCAGCCAAGATGCGGCAATTGACGGGGAGCTGTTTTTT
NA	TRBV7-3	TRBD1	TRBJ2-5	CASSPGQQETQYF	TGTGCCAGCAGCCCGGGACAGCAAGAGACCCAGTACTTC
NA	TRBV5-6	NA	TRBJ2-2	CASSSPGDSTNTGELFF	TGTGCCAGCAGCTCCCCGGGGGACTCGACGAACACCGGGGAGCTGTTTTTT
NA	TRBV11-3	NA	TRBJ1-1	CASSFRGNTEAFF	TGTGCCAGCAGCTTCCGGGGGAACACTGAAGCTTTCTTT
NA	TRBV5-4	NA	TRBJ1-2	CASTTRGQRDGYTF	TGTGCCAGCACCACCCGCGGGCAAAGGGATGGCTACACCTTC
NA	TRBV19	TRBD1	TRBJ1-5	CASSLTGGNNQPQHF	TGTGCCAGTAGTTTGACAGGGGGCAACAATCAGCCCCAGCATTTT
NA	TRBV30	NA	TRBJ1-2	CAWSVNRDNYGYTF	TGTGCCTGGAGTGTAAATCGGGATAACTATGGCTACACCTTC
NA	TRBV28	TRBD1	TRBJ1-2	CASLEQGNYGYTF	TGTGCCAGCCTAGAACAGGGGAACTATGGCTACACCTTC
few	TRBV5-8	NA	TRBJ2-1	CASSLLTPSAEQFF	TGTGCCAGCAGCTTATTAACCCCCAGCGCTGAGCAGTTCTTC
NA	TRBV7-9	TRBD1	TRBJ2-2	CASSLLSGQYTGELFF	TGTGCCAGCAGCTTATTATCGGGACAGTACACCGGGGAGCTGTTTTTT
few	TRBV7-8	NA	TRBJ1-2	CASSQTNRHSNYGYTF	TGTGCCAGCAGCCAAACAAACAGACACTCTAACTATGGCTACACCTTC
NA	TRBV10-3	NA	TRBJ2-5	CAISESHIYQETQYF	TGTGCCATCAGTGAGTCGCACATTTACCAAGAGACCCAGTACTTC
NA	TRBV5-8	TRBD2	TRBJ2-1	CASSRGGDNEQFF	TGTGCCAGCAGCCGCGGGGGGGACAATGAGCAGTTCTTC
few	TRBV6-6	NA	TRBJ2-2	CGSSPGNTGELFF	TGTGGCAGCTCCCCAGGAAACACCGGGGAGCTGTTTTTT
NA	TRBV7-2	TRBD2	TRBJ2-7	CASSFDGTSGDYEQYF	TGTGCCAGCAGCTTCGACGGGACTAGCGGGGACTACGAGCAGTACTTC
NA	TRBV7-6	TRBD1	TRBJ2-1	CASSSTGTGTYNEQFF	TGTGCCAGCAGCTCAACCGGGACAGGAACCTACAATGAGCAGTTCTTC
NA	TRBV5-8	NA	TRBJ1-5	CASTPRSAQPQHF	TGTGCCAGCACCCCCCGGTCCGCTCAGCCCCAGCATTTT
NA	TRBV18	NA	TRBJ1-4	CASSAGAAGEKLFF	TGTGCCAGCTCCGCAGGGGCCGCAGGTGAAAAACTGTTTTTT
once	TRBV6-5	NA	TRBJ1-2	CASGGGGYGYTF	TGTGCCAGCGGGGGGGGCGGCTATGGCTACACCTTC
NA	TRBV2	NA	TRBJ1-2	CASSVWQGSGYGYTF	TGTGCCAGCAGTGTCTGGCAGGGGAGTGGATATGGCTACACCTTC
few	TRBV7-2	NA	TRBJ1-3	CASSFTPDNGNTIYF	TGTGCCAGCAGCTTTACACCCGATAATGGAAACACCATATATTTT
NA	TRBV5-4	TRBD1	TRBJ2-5	CASSMTGEETQYF	TGTGCCAGCAGCATGACAGGGGAAGAGACCCAGTACTTC
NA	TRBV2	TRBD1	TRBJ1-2	CASRQGDYTF	TGTGCCAGCAGGCAGGGGGACTACACCTTC
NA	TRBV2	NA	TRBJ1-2	CASSESLRNYGYTF	TGTGCCAGCAGTGAGTCGCTTCGGAACTATGGCTACACCTTC
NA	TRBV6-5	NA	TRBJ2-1	CASSLGGGLPYNEQFF	TGTGCCAGCAGTTTGGGCGGGGGCCTTCCCTACAATGAGCAGTTCTTC
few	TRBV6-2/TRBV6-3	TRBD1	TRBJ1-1	CASSYRQGVRTEAFF	TGTGCCAGCAGTTACCGACAGGGGGTAAGGACTGAAGCTTTCTTT
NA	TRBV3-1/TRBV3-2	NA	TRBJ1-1	CASSQYLGMVMNTEAFF	TGTGCCAGCAGCCAATATCTTGGCATGGTAATGAACACTGAAGCTTTCTTT
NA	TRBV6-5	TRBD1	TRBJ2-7	CASNKGQDFTYEQYF	TGTGCCAGCAACAAGGGACAGGATTTTACCTACGAGCAGTACTTC
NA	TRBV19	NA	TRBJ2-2	CASMTRSNTGELFF	TGTGCCAGTATGACACGAAGTAACACCGGGGAGCTGTTTTTT
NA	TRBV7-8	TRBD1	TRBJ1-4	CASSLVTGGGKLFF	TGTGCCAGCAGCTTAGTCACAGGGGGAGGAAAACTGTTTTTT
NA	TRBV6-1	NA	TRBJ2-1	CATCRLASYNEQFF	TGTGCCACCTGCCGGCTAGCCTCCTACAATGAGCAGTTCTTC
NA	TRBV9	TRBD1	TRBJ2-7	CASSTGVGYEQYF	TGTGCCAGCAGCACAGGGGTAGGCTACGAGCAGTACTTC
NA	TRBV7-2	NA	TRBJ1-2	CASSLATGGPTLANYGYTF	TGTGCCAGCAGCTTAGCAACGGGGGGGCCTACTCTGGCTAACTATGGCTACACCTTC
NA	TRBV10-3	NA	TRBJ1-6	CAISPREGSSPLHF	TGTGCCATCAGTCCCCGGGAAGGGAGTTCACCCCTCCACTTT
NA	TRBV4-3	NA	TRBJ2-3	CASSQGGGWTDTQYF	TGCGCCAGCAGCCAAGGAGGGGGTTGGACAGATACGCAGTATTTT